The 8 T cell receptor beta chains presented below share a single source sample, sequenced in a study of breast tumors, draining lymph nodes, adjacent tissues (dated by TCRdb to about 2016). The axillary draining lymph nodes of breast cancer patients were the source of the lymph node samples. The receptor library was made with multiplex PCR. These reads were obtained on an Illumina HiSeq 2000. Through fastp at Q25 and MiXCR, TCRdb rebuilt clones from the public reads, retaining in-frame beta chains. Merged by CDR3 protein, the rows form single entries marked with the most common genes and DNA. The sample table shows roughly 110,000 distinct CDR3 sequences, and approximately 28% are seen once. Jointly, the top ten make up 4.5% to 7% of the sample. Specimen: axillary lymph node tissue. These receptors were collected from a female donor with breast cancer. Some clones in this sample may be carry-over from other donors' samples.

In its sample, this clonotype was seen many times. The J gene is TRBJ1-3, the V gene TRBV19; D uncertain. This CDR3 is built from 16 residues. V gave up 8 bases and J gave up 0 bases, with 17 bases separating them. CDR1 is LNHDA, CDR2 SQIVND, per germline (reference sequence). The CDR3 DNA is TGTGCCAGTTCAAACTTTTACCGGGTCTCTGGAAACACCATATATTTT. This translates into CASSNFYRVSGNTIYF.

This clonotype has at least ten counts. A much larger clone is a single base away; this may be a read error. The genes are TRBV20-1 and TRBJ1-6; D is undetermined. This CDR3 comprises 12 residues. Germline-derived CDR1 and CDR2 are DFQATT and SNEGSKA (reference sequence). CDR3 sequence reads: CSARDRNSPPHF. The DNA for the CDR3 is TGCAGTGCTAGAGATCGGAATTCACCCCCCCACTTT.

This clonotype was recorded at least ten times. The chain joins TRBV20-1 to TRBJ2-7, with 10 bases matching TRBD2. J gave up 5 bases and V 2 bases, and 3 bases lay outside the gene matches. Germline V gives CDR1 DFQATT, CDR2 SNEGSKA (reference sequence). The CDR3 covers 13 residues. The CDR3 protein is CSARLAGVNEQYF. DNA of the CDR3: TGCAGTGCTAGACTAGCGGGAGTTAACGAGCAGTACTTC.

This clonotype appeared many times. The chain recombines TRBV6-1 with TRBJ2-1, with 12 bases lining up with TRBD2. V shed 4 bases and J 15 bases; nucleotides not matched to a gene: 10. Germline CDR1 is MNHNS and CDR2 is SASEGT. This CDR3 is built from 14 residues. The CDR3 spells CASSGWTSGKVPFF. CDR3 nucleotide sequence: TGTGCCAGCAGTGGTTGGACTAGCGGGAAAGTCCCGTTCTTC.

The chain combines TRBV7-3 with TRBJ2-5, with D perhaps matching TRBD2 (6 bases). In germline, CDR1 is SGHTA, CDR2 FQGTGA. The CDR3 sequence is 16 residues long. V lost 5 bases and J 4 bases, leaving 20 bases between the germline ends. CDR3 sequence (DNA): TGTGCCAGCAGCGATCCCTTTTTGGAGGGGAGAGAGACCCAGTACTTC. It translates to CASSDPFLEGRETQYF.

This clonotype appeared once. One junction end does not reproduce the germline sequence, and a read error may be involved. The chain carries TRBV7-2 and TRBJ2-1; 10 bases are a match to TRBD2. Looked up from germline, CDR1 is SGHTA and CDR2 is FQGNSA. The CDR3 extends over 13 amino acids. The CDR3 loop reads CASSGGAKNERFF. CDR3 in DNA: TGCGCCAGCAGCGGGGGGGCGAAGAATGAGCGGTTCTTC.

With regard to this clonotype: Possible read error: a much larger clone is one base away. V usage is TRBV27 and J usage is TRBJ2-7; possibly TRBD1 for D (5 bases). The CDR3 runs 13 residues. Germline CDR1 and CDR2: MNHEY and SMNVEV (reference sequence). The chain's CDR3 is CASSLKDNYERYF. In nucleotides, the CDR3 is TGTGCCAGCAGTTTAAAGGACAACTACGAGCGGTACTTC.

V usage is TRBV7-6 and J usage is TRBJ1-4; no definite D call. The germline gives CDR1 SGHVS, CDR2 FNYEAQ. This CDR3 is 14 amino acids long. V dropped 4 bases and J dropped 5 bases, with 11 bases sitting between them. CDR3 protein: CASSSPSGNEKLFF. Written as DNA, the CDR3 is TGTGCCAGCAGCTCCCCTAGCGGGAATGAAAAACTGTTTTTT.